The T cell receptor beta chain described here comes from a study of T-cell reconstitution after alpha-beta-depleted transplantation in children. A library of TCRbeta sequences, prepared with unique molecular identifiers, was generated. MiXCR, run by TCRdb on the PCR reads, gives a single entry per CDR3 protein. Among tens of thousands of distinct CDR3 sequences listed, about 40% were seen once. CDR3 length equals 13 residues. In germline, CDR1 is SNHLY, CDR2 FYNNEI. V lost 7 bases to trimming and J lost 7 bases, with 14 bases between them. The origin of this receptor is a male patient younger than 18 who had a stem cell transplant for acute lymphoblastic leukemia, so the T cells may come from the graft donor. The specimen comprised PBMCs, mostly from graft donor cells, sampled 360 days after TCRalphabeta/CD19-depleted stem cell transplant. The chain has TRBV2 and TRBJ2-1; D might be TRBD1 or TRBD2, each matching 6 bases. The DNA for the CDR3 is TGTGCCAGCAAGAAGCAGGGGAGGAATGAGCAGTTCTTC. Translation: CASKKQGRNEQFF.